This T cell receptor beta chain originates from a study of blood T cell repertoires in COVID-19 (TCRdb year 2020). Broadly, across the study: The collaborator samples originated in the United States, Italy and Spain and spanned the acute and convalescent phases of COVID-19. The prospective study material was composed of cDNA or gDNA derived from T cells, B-cell-depleted T cells, or PBMCs. The dataset comprised deeply sampled blood TCRbeta repertoires from subjects exposed to, actively infected with, or recovered from COVID-19. The repertoires were made available in a free public database intended to serve as a resource for research on the immune response to SARS-CoV-2. Samples came from the ongoing ImmuneRACE study (first 160 participants) plus 1,254 subjects from 6 global collaborators. The sample metadata nearly always contained a de-identified subject ID, COVID-19 status, age in years and sex. Where available, HLA class I and class II types were obtained from metadata supplied by the sample provider rather than from assay-based typing. What the authors observed across the whole study: Clinical and demographic metadata were provided uncurated, with the amount varying by source and participant.

About this clone: Its cognate antigen has yet to be identified. Base qualities were left out, and no much larger clone turns up one base away.

Counted from cysteine to phenylalanine, this CDR3 has 15 amino acids. The sequence is cut down to CDR3 DNA, 45 bases in frame from base 1. The V end loses 5 bases and the J end loses 0 bases, and a stretch of 12 bases separates them. From a lookup of the germline V gene, CDR1 and CDR2 are SGHNT and YENEEA. Enrolling through a virtual design, the prospective study's participants ranged in age from roughly 18 to 89 years and lived across 24 United States geographic areas. In the prospective study, cohorts were assigned on the basis of participant-reported clinical history obtained from a screening survey and a study questionnaire. Recovered participants in ImmuneRACE Cohort 3 were defined by two consecutive negative NP/OP PCR tests, clearance by a healthcare professional, or resolution of symptoms. In the prospective study, mobile phlebotomists collected whole blood, serum and a nasopharyngeal or oropharyngeal swab from each participant. Participants in the prospective study had the option to provide additional blood draws and questionnaires over a roughly two-month period. Before DNA extraction, prospective study blood samples were shipped either frozen or at room temperature.

TCRbeta CDR3 regions were amplified from genomic DNA by means of the immunoSEQ Assay, a bias-controlled multiplex PCR. Regarding the original processing steps: The number of nucleated cells in each sample was estimated from the amplification of reference gene primers within the assay. To quantify the absolute abundance of each unique TCRbeta CDR3 rearrangement, sequence reads were collapsed and filtered. For each sample, productive Simpson clonality was calculated as the square root of Simpson's diversity index over productive rearrangements. The source is immuneACCESS, and TCRdb retained only in-frame sequences with V and J called. Part of the clones is not carried over; for the studies checked, unresolved V genes explain less than half of this, and the remainder is unexplained. Clone size and V and J calls were adopted from that table, with D and trimming inferred from the DNA. The sample table holds more than 400,000 clones, of which roughly 88% were seen once. 0.6% of the sample is held by the ten biggest clonotypes.

Recombination joined TRBV11-3 with TRBJ2-3; no D gene call is confident. Material: PBMCs or T cells enriched from blood (not recorded which). This TCR was sampled from a man aged 18 to 35 who had recovered from COVID-19. This receptor carries the CDR3 CASSPEEPSTDTQYF. The nucleotides are TGTGCCAGCAGCCCCGAGGAGCCGAGCACAGATACGCAGTATTTT.